This TCR beta chain was documented in a study of blood T cell repertoires in COVID-19. At the level of the study: T cells, B-cell-depleted T cells, or PBMCs supplied cDNA or gDNA.

Exposed enrollees encountered a COVID-19 case at some point within 2 weeks before study entry. Sequenced by immunoSEQ multiplex PCR; TCRdb stores in-frame clones only, minus some. The repertoire consists of roughly 220,000 clones, with nearly 90% occurring once and the leading ten covering around 15%. Trimming removed 0 bases from V and 5 bases from J; junction bases left unmatched: 8. Germline V gene lookup returns CDR1 ENHRY and CDR2 SYGVKD. The CDR3 consists of 16 residues. V is TRBV10-3 and J is TRBJ2-7; 9 bases agree with TRBD1. This sequence was found in a young man who had been exposed to COVID-19. Sequenced input: PBMCs or T cells enriched from blood (not recorded which). The CDR3 bases are TGTGCCATCAGTGAGTCGGACAGGGGTGGGGTTAACGAGCAGTACTTC. This encodes CAISESDRGGVNEQYF.